This T cell receptor beta chain was retrieved from a study of cytomegalovirus exposure and HLA in healthy donors. This CDR3 contains 16 residues. V gave up 2 bases and J gave up 5 bases, with 15 bases separating them. Germline V lookup: CDR1 LGHNA, CDR2 YSLEER. This clone was counted a few times. Both 60 Vbeta primers and 13 Jbeta primers went into the PCR. The data were produced by immunoSEQ multiplex PCR, yet TCRdb's version contains in-frame clones alone and is incomplete. The profile shows 150,000 to 190,000 clones, around 72% of them singletons. The sequenced material came from PBMCs. V gene TRBV4-3 combines with J gene TRBJ1-4; D is perhaps TRBD1 (6 bases). The receptor's source is a man aged 18 to 30 in good health and CMV-seronegative. This CDR3 reads CASSQLPGQQNEKLFF. In DNA, the CDR3 is TGCGCCAGCAGCCAACTCCCGGGACAACAAAATGAAAAACTGTTTTTT.